This entry is about one T cell receptor (beta chain). This sample was taken from a study of blood T cell repertoires in COVID-19. V dropped 5 bases and J dropped 12; count of bases not matched to a gene: 13. Germline V CDR1 and CDR2: SGHTA, FQGNSA. The CDR3 has 14 residues. As originally analysed: Reference gene primer amplification gave estimated nucleated cell counts. Clones were sequenced by immunoSEQ multiplex PCR, and TCRdb holds only the in-frame ones, with some missing. From that table come the V and J calls and clone size; the DNA was used to work out D and trimming. The profile shows over 40,000 clones, less than 95% of them singletons.

Material: peripheral blood. The genes are TRBV7-2 and TRBJ2-3; 8 nucleotides agree with TRBD2. The TCR originated in a man between 65 and 85 years old with acute or convalescent COVID-19. CDR3 in amino acids: CASSQTSAHLSQYF. The CDR3 DNA is TGTGCCAGCAGCCAGACTAGCGCGCATTTATCCCAGTATTTT.